These 28 T cell receptor beta chains originate from one sample sequenced in a study of T cells after yellow fever vaccination. Via MiXCR, TCRdb re-called the 5' RACE reads, giving one row per CDR3 protein. The sample contains some 350,000 distinct CDR3 sequences, roughly 8.7% of which appear only once. The sequencing here drew on PBMCs, taken on the day of the first yellow fever vaccination. The receptors shown here come from a man between 18 and 29 years old who received the YFV17D yellow fever vaccine.

The table lists this clonotype with many counts. This chain joins TRBV7-9 and TRBJ2-1; D gene uncertain. V was clipped by 3 bases and J by 5 bases, with 20 bases between them. Germline assignment: CDR1 SEHNR and CDR2 FQNEAQ (reference sequence). This CDR3 is 17 amino acids long. CDR3 nucleotide sequence: TGTGCCAGCAGCTTGGGAATCGGTTACCCGGCACACAATGAGCAGTTCTTC. Protein product: CASSLGIGYPAHNEQFF.

This clonotype was seen a handful of times. The chain joins TRBV5-5 to TRBJ2-7; D may correspond to TRBD1 or TRBD2 (5 bases each). V was clipped by 1 base and J by 1 base, with 9 bases between them. This CDR3 comprises 14 residues. Germline lookup yields CDR1 SGHKS and CDR2 YYEKEE (reference sequence). CDR3: CASSLPGSSYEQYV. DNA for the CDR3: TGTGCCAGCAGCTTGCCAGGGAGTTCCTACGAGCAGTACGTC.

This clonotype has more than one count but fewer than ten. The rearrangement uses TRBV5-4 and TRBJ2-2; 7 nucleotides agree with TRBD2. Germline V gene data show CDR1 as SGHNT and CDR2 as YYREEE (reference sequence). CDR3 length: 16 amino acids. J gave up 1 base and V 3 bases, and 6 bases lay outside the gene matches. In DNA form, the CDR3 reads TGTGCCAGCAGCTCTCCAACGGGGGGGAACACCGGGGAGCTGTTTTTT. Translation gives CASSSPTGGNTGELFF.

This clonotype was seen at least ten times. J is TRBJ1-5 and V is TRBV7-9; no reliable D call. Looked up from germline, CDR1 is SEHNR and CDR2 is FQNEAQ (reference sequence). The V end lost 4 bases, the J end lost 0 bases, and 10 bases lay between the germline ends. The CDR3 runs 15 residues. The CDR3 sequence: CASSSDGYSNQPQHF. CDR3 nucleotide sequence: TGTGCCAGCAGCTCCGACGGCTATAGCAATCAGCCCCAGCATTTT.

This clonotype showed up many times. The chain uses TRBV7-2 and TRBJ2-2; D might be TRBD2 (6 bases). In germline, CDR1 is SGHTA, CDR2 FQGNSA. This CDR3 is built from 17 residues. Trimming removed 4 bases from V and 6 bases from J, with 21 bases in between. CDR3 nucleotide sequence: TGTGCCAGCAGCTCGCGGGACGGAGGACGAAGGGCCGGGGAGCTGTTTTTT. Translation gives CASSSRDGGRRAGELFF.

This chain uses TRBV10-3 with TRBJ1-2, with D tentatively TRBD1 (6 bases). The V end was cut by 2 bases, the J end by 6 bases, with 13 bases between. The CDR3 is made up of 14 amino acids. The germline V gene encodes CDR1 ENHRY and CDR2 SYGVKD. The CDR3, as DNA: TGTGCCATCAGTGAGGGAGGGGGGAAGAATGGCTACACCTTC. Protein product: CAISEGGGKNGYTF.

The J gene is TRBJ2-7, the V gene TRBV6-5; D is ambiguous. The germline V and J ends were trimmed by 7 bases and 3 bases, with 19 bases remaining between them. The CDR3 totals 15 residues. The germline gives CDR1 MNHEY, CDR2 SVGAGI. The CDR3 spells CASTLMTGSLYEQYF. CDR3 DNA: TGTGCCAGCACTCTTATGACCGGGTCCCTCTACGAGCAGTACTTC.

This clonotype has only a few counts. The chain couples TRBV29-1 to TRBJ2-7, with D tentatively TRBD1 (5 bases). Germline CDR1 reads SQVTM; CDR2 reads ANQGSEA. CDR3 length: 13 amino acids. Trimming cost V 4 bases and J 2 bases, with 12 bases left between them. The CDR3 DNA follows: TGCAGCGTTGGAGGCAGGGTCACCTACGAGCAGTACTTC. Encoded protein: CSVGGRVTYEQYF.

The chain has TRBV5-1 and TRBJ2-3; D may correspond to TRBD1 or TRBD2 (5 bases each). In germline, CDR1 is SGHRS, CDR2 YFSETQ. The CDR3 sequence is 14 residues long. Trimming cost V 0 bases and J 5 bases, with 10 bases left between them. Here the CDR3 DNA reads TGCGCCAGCAGCTTGGTCGGGGCGGAAGATACGCAGTATTTT. Translated, it gives CASSLVGAEDTQYF.

This clonotype was picked up a small number of times. V usage is TRBV27 and J usage is TRBJ2-2; 12 bases map to TRBD1. From germline, CDR1 is MNHEY and CDR2 SMNVEV (reference sequence). CDR3 length equals 14 residues. The junction had 4 bases not matched to a gene; V was cut back by 8 bases and J by 6 bases. The CDR3 reads CASEGQGAPGELFF. The CDR3 DNA reads TGTGCCAGCGAGGGACAGGGGGCTCCCGGGGAGCTGTTTTTT.

This clonotype was seen many times. This chain links TRBV7-6 with TRBJ2-3; TRBD2 is a possible D gene (6 bases). The CDR3 spans 16 residues. V lost 8 bases, J lost 0 bases, and 18 bases lay in between. Germline-derived CDR1 and CDR2 are SGHVS and FNYEAQ. The DNA of the CDR3 is TGTGCCAGCGGGTTATTAGGAGGGGATAGCACAGATACGCAGTATTTT. Protein product: CASGLLGGDSTDTQYF.

The chain joins TRBV11-1 to TRBJ2-4; TRBD1 aligns across 10 bases. Losses at the gene ends were 5 bases for V and 0 bases for J; bases not matched to a gene: 10. This CDR3 is built from 18 residues. The germline V gene encodes CDR1 SGHAT and CDR2 FQDESV (reference sequence). This CDR3 reads CASSPIATGGLAKNIQYF. CDR3 bases: TGTGCCAGCAGCCCTATAGCGACAGGGGGCCTAGCCAAAAACATTCAGTACTTC. The full variable domain, its missing parts supplied by reference TRBV11-1 and TRBJ2-4, is EAEVAQSPRYKITEKSQAVAFWCDPISGHATLYWYRQILGQGPELLVQFQDESVVDDSQLPKDRFSAERLKGVDSTLKIQPAELGDSAMYLCASSPIATGGLAKNIQYFGAGTRLSVL.

This clonotype has at least ten counts. The genes are TRBV11-2 and TRBJ2-2; 15 bases match TRBD2. The CDR3 contains 18 residues. Germline CDR1 is SGHAT and CDR2 is FQNNGV. V lost 4 bases and J lost 0; bases outside the gene matches: 3. The CDR3 nucleotides read TGTGCCAGCAGCTCGTGGACTAGCGGGGGGGCGAACACCGGGGAGCTGTTTTTT. Protein sequence: CASSSWTSGGANTGELFF.

The chain combines TRBV18 with TRBJ2-1; possibly TRBD1 for D (5 bases). The CDR3 has 15 amino acids. Between the trimmed V and J ends, which lost 1 base and 9 bases, there was a span of 16 bases. Germline V gene sequence: CDR1 KGHSH, CDR2 LQKENI. CDR3 region: CASSPQGKGDGEQFF. The CDR3 bases are TGTGCCAGCTCACCACAGGGAAAAGGGGATGGTGAGCAGTTCTTC.

The chain combines TRBV5-1 with TRBJ1-1; 8 nucleotides line up with TRBD1. V was pared by 9 bases and J by 2 bases, with 6 bases of the junction left unmatched. The CDR3 sequence is 13 residues long. Germline V gene sequence: CDR1 SGHRS, CDR2 YFSETQ. This CDR3 is CATRDRLNTEAFF. Written as DNA, the CDR3 is TGCGCCACTAGGGACAGGTTAAACACTGAAGCTTTCTTT. The entire variable domain, with the rest obtained from reference TRBV5-1 and TRBJ1-1, is as follows: KAGVTQTPRYLIKTRGQQVTLSCSPISGHRSVSWYQQTPGQGLQFLFEYFSETQRNKGNFPGRFSGRQFSNSRSEMNVSTLELGDSALYLCATRDRLNTEAFFGQGTRLTVV.

For the CDR3, the DNA is TGTGCCAGCAGATCGGCGAGACAGGGGGTAATCTACGAGCAGTACTTC. This gives the protein CASRSARQGVIYEQYF. The V call is TRBV27, the J call TRBJ2-7; 9 nucleotides align to TRBD1. The V gene end was trimmed by 6 bases and the J gene end by 3 bases; junction bases not matched to a gene: 12. In germline, CDR1 is MNHEY, CDR2 SMNVEV (reference sequence). This CDR3 is 16 amino acids long.

This clonotype turned up a few times. The CDR3 DNA follows: TGTGCCAGCAGTTTAGTTTCTACAGGCCGCTCTGGGGCCAACGTCCTGACTTTC. The encoded protein is CASSLVSTGRSGANVLTF. J is TRBJ2-6 and V is TRBV12-3 or TRBV12-4; possibly TRBD1 for D (5 bases). The CDR3 is 18 amino acids. Trimming took 1 base from V and 0 from J, leaving 13 bases between them.

The V gene is TRBV7-6, the J gene TRBJ2-3; maybe TRBD2 (6 bases). Germline V gene data show CDR1 as SGHVS and CDR2 as FNYEAQ. Deletions cut 1 base from V and 3 bases from J, with 11 bases between. The length of the CDR3 is 15 residues. DNA of the CDR3: TGTGCCAGCAGCTTAGTTACTAGCCGAACAGATACGCAGTATTTT. Its translation: CASSLVTSRTDTQYF.

The sample holds many counts of this clonotype. The V call is TRBV5-1, the J call TRBJ2-1; possibly TRBD2 for D (6 bases). The V gene's germline CDR1 is SGHRS and CDR2 YFSETQ. The CDR3 is made up of 11 amino acids. The V and J ends lost 5 bases and 10 bases respectively, with 10 bases between them. In DNA, the CDR3 is TGCGCCAGCAGTTCGGGAGCCGAGCAGTTCTTC. Its protein product is CASSSGAEQFF. Looking up the rest from reference TRBV5-1 and TRBJ2-1 gives the full variable domain: KAGVTQTPRYLIKTRGQQVTLSCSPISGHRSVSWYQQTPGQGLQFLFEYFSETQRNKGNFPGRFSGRQFSNSRSEMNVSTLELGDSALYLCASSSGAEQFFGPGTRLTVL.

This clonotype was recorded at least ten times. The CDR3 DNA is TGTGCCATCAGCGAGGGCCGGGACAGGGGACGTGAGCAGTACTTC. Translation: CAISEGRDRGREQYF. V usage is TRBV10-3 and J usage is TRBJ2-7, with 10 bases identical to TRBD1. Germline CDR1 is ENHRY and CDR2 is SYGVKD. J lost 7 bases, V lost 6 bases, and 12 bases had no gene match. This CDR3 spans 15 amino acids.

The rearrangement joins TRBV7-2 to TRBJ1-1, with D possibly being TRBD1 (6 bases). The CDR3 length is 15 residues. From germline, CDR1 is SGHTA and CDR2 FQGNSA. V lost 2 bases and J 5 bases, leaving 15 bases between the germline ends. The DNA for the CDR3 is TGTGCCAGCAGCTTACGGTGGGGGCGTAGGACTGAAGCTTTCTTT. This codes for CASSLRWGRRTEAFF.

On this clonotype itself: With a much larger clone just one base away, this may be a read error. This chain links TRBV9 with TRBJ2-5, with D tentatively TRBD2 (6 bases). The length of the CDR3 is 15 residues. Germline loops: CDR1 SGDLS, CDR2 YYNGEE. CDR3 sequence (DNA): TGTGCCAGCAGCGTCGGGACTGCGCAACAAGAGACCCAGGACTTC. Amino acids: CASSVGTAQQETQDF.

This clonotype has just a few counts. The chain has TRBV19 and TRBJ2-2; D unresolved. This CDR3 contains 13 residues. Trimming left V 3 bases short and J 4 bases short, with 6 bases between. Germline CDR1 and CDR2: LNHDA and SQIVND (reference sequence). The CDR3 DNA sequence: TGTGCCAGTAGTATGATGGGCACCGGGGAGCTGTTTTTT. Protein sequence: CASSMMGTGELFF.

The CDR3 sequence is CATSRATGYDQPQHF. As DNA, the CDR3 is TGTGCCACCAGCAGAGCTACAGGGTACGATCAGCCCCAGCATTTT. J is TRBJ1-5 and V is TRBV15; D perhaps matches TRBD1 (6 bases). Germline V gives CDR1 LNHNV, CDR2 YYDKDF (reference sequence). The germline V and J ends were trimmed by 1 base and 5 bases, with 12 bases remaining between them. The length of the CDR3 is 15 residues.

This clonotype has a handful of counts. The chain uses TRBV9 and TRBJ2-1, with TRBD2 identical over 9 bases. This CDR3 has 15 amino acids. J gave up 7 bases and V 3 bases, and 8 bases lay outside the gene matches. In germline, CDR1 is SGDLS, CDR2 YYNGEE. The CDR3 DNA reads as TGTGCCAGCAGCGCTAGCGGGGCAGGTAGGAATGAGCAGTTCTTC. Translated, it gives CASSASGAGRNEQFF.

The chain combines TRBV29-1 with TRBJ2-2, with D possibly being TRBD1 (6 bases). CDR1 SQVTM and CDR2 ANQGSEA come from the germline V gene. Trimming pared 5 bases from V and 3 bases from J, leaving 16 bases between. The length of the CDR3 is 15 residues. The CDR3 loop reads CSVHSVSGDTGELFF. The CDR3 DNA reads TGCAGCGTTCATTCGGTGTCAGGGGACACCGGGGAGCTGTTTTTT.

The chain links TRBV20-1 to TRBJ2-2, with 7 positions matching TRBD2. This CDR3 comprises 14 residues. V lost 6 bases, J lost 1 base, and 5 bases stayed unmatched. CDR1 is DFQATT, CDR2 SNEGSKA, per germline (reference sequence). The CDR3 sequence is CSALWGGNTGELFF. The CDR3 nucleotides read TGCAGTGCCTTATGGGGGGGGAACACCGGGGAGCTGTTTTTT.

This clonotype was observed at least ten times. This rearrangement joins TRBV3-1 to TRBJ1-6; D not certain. Germline V gene lookup returns CDR1 LGHDT and CDR2 YNNKEL (reference sequence). The V and J ends lost 2 bases and 8 bases respectively, with 10 bases between them. This CDR3 contains 14 residues. The CDR3 loop reads CASSQSTGDSPLHF. For the CDR3, the DNA is TGTGCCAGCAGCCAATCGACTGGCGATTCACCCCTCCACTTT.